This TCR beta chain was recovered during a study of blood T cell repertoires in COVID-19 (TCRdb year 2020). Background on the whole study: Samples from collaborators originated in the United States, Italy and Spain and spanned both the acute and convalescent phases of COVID-19. The prospective study material was composed of cDNA or gDNA derived from T cells, B-cell-depleted T cells, or PBMCs. The dataset comprised deeply sampled blood TCRbeta repertoires from subjects exposed to, actively infected with, or recovered from COVID-19. The repertoires were released in a freely available public database meant as a resource for research on the immune response to SARS-CoV-2. Samples came from the ongoing ImmuneRACE study (first 160 participants) plus 1,254 subjects from 6 global collaborators. Sample metadata almost always included a de-identified subject ID, COVID-19 status, age in years and sex. HLA class I and class II types, where available, came from metadata supplied by the sample provider rather than from assay-based typing.

Points on this clone: The clone's antigen remains unknown. One junction end disagrees with the germline gene, perhaps due to a read error.

TCRbeta CDR3 regions were amplified from genomic DNA by means of the immunoSEQ Assay, a bias-controlled multiplex PCR. Per the authors' processing: Nucleated cell counts per sample were estimated from amplification of reference gene primers within the assay. To quantify the absolute abundance of each unique TCRbeta CDR3 rearrangement, sequence reads were collapsed and filtered. For each sample, productive Simpson clonality was calculated as the square root of Simpson's diversity index across productive rearrangements. In TCRdb, the immuneACCESS table is reduced to in-frame sequences with V and J assigned. These tables do not hold every clone; where another copy was compared, an unresolved V gene accounts for under half, and the others remain unexplained. The V and J calls and clone size come from that table; D and trimming were worked out from the DNA. This sample has 250,000 or so clones in its table, and 80% to 90% of those were observed once. Around 3.1% of the sample is held by the ten biggest clonotypes.

The study at large found these results: How much clinical and demographic metadata was included differed by source and by participant, and the metadata was provided uncurated.

In the germline V gene, CDR1 corresponds to SGHRS and CDR2 to YFSETQ. Counted from cysteine to phenylalanine, this CDR3 has 17 amino acids. Kept here is only the CDR3 DNA, which spans 51 bases and is read in frame from base 1. Enrolling through a virtual design, the prospective study's participants ranged in age from roughly 18 to 100 years and lived across more than 20 United States geographic areas. To assign participants to cohorts, the prospective study relied on clinical history that participants themselves reported in a screening survey and a study questionnaire. Exposed participants were defined as having been in contact with someone with a PCR-confirmed or clinician-diagnosed COVID-19 case within 2 weeks of study entry. Each participant in the prospective study had whole blood, serum and a nasopharyngeal or oropharyngeal swab collected by mobile phlebotomists. Prospective study participants could optionally give additional blood draws and questionnaires over a roughly 2-month period. Prospective study blood samples were shipped either frozen or at room temperature before DNA extraction.

The source material was PBMCs or T cells enriched from blood (not recorded which). The chain is made from TRBV5-1 and TRBJ2-3, and 9 bases in between align with TRBD1. The origin of this receptor is a woman in her forties who had been exposed to COVID-19. The encoded CDR3 is CASSLSPGQGNTDTQYF. In nucleotide form, the sequence is TGTGCCAGCAGCTTGTCTCCGGGACAGGGAAACACAGATACGCAGTATTTT.